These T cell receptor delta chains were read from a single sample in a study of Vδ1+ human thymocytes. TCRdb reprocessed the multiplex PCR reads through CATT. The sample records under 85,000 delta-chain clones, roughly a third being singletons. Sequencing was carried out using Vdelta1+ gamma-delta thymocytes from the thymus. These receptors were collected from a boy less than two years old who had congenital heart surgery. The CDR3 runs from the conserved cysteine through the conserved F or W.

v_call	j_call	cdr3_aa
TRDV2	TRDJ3	CACDTGDTNWDTRQMFF
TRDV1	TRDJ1	CALGEVWASYVLGDTDKLIF
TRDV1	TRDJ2	CALGELLPSSYWGSQGTAQLFF
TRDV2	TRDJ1	CACDTLLGDTLAGTDKLIF
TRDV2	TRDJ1	CACDTVLALGIPPVDKLIF
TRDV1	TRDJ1	CALGDSNNVVGDRSDKLIF
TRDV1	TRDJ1	CALGEPGKPYWMYTDKLIF
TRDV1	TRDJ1	CALGGPWFLRIPQYDKLIF
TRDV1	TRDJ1	CALGIRTLPTRFRLGELYTDKLIF
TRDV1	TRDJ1	CALGSLPYTDKLIF
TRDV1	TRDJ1	CALGDRSAVRTGGLHTDKLIF
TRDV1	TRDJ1	CALGVTHLNADKLIF
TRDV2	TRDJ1	CACPPGGPIGVLDKLIF
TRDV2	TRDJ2	CACDTVDTGGGPSGYVALTAQLFF
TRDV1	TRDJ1	CALGGLDWGPPTYTDKLIF